The table lists the clone carrying this T cell receptor beta chain with a count of one. Under the authors' procedure: It was from reference gene primer amplification that nucleated cell counts were estimated. TCRdb keeps only in-frame clones here, not all; method: immunoSEQ multiplex PCR. For V, J and clone size, that table is used; D and trimming come from the DNA. The data contain 170,000 or so clones, about 88% of them seen just once; the ten biggest clones take up under 0.65%. Patients in Seattle were enrolled during active infection, then followed longitudinally. This entry belongs to a study of blood T cell repertoires in COVID-19. For the study at large: Acute and convalescent COVID-19 specimens originated in the United States, Italy and Spain. The cDNA or gDNA used as material had been derived from T cells, B-cell-depleted T cells, or PBMCs.

CDR1 is SGHTA and CDR2 is FQGNSA in the germline V gene. CDR3 length: 14 residues. V lost 5 bases and J 5 bases, leaving 15 bases between the germline ends. The TCR originated in a man aged 60 to 75 with COVID-19, enrolled during active disease. V usage is TRBV7-2 and J usage is TRBJ2-5; a weak D match, TRBD1 (6 bases). Sequencing used peripheral blood. This chain's CDR3 is CASSHPGTRETQYF. The CDR3 DNA reads as TGTGCCAGCAGCCATCCCGGGACACGGGAGACCCAGTACTTC. Variable domain in full (rest from reference TRBV7-2 and TRBJ2-5): GAGVSQSPSNKVTEKGKDVELRCDPISGHTALYWYRQSLGQGLEFLIYFQGNSAPDKSGLPSDRFSAERTGGSVSTLTIQRTQQEDSAVYLCASSHPGTRETQYFGPGTRLLVL.